This T cell receptor (beta chain) came from a study of T cells after yellow fever vaccination. At the level of the study: SMART-Seq v4 Ultra Low Input handled preparation of low-cell-number fractions.

This clonotype came up many times. In TCRdb, the 5' RACE reads were re-called with MiXCR into one record per CDR3 protein. The sample holds about 220,000 distinct CDR3 sequences, 3.2% seen once. The V end lost 4 bases, the J end lost 0 bases, and 8 bases lay between the germline ends. Germline V gene data show CDR1 as LGHNA and CDR2 as YSLEER. The length of the CDR3 is 14 residues. The sequence was collected from a young man who received the YFV17D yellow fever vaccine. This chain joins TRBV4-3 and TRBJ2-3, with D hard to call. The sample was CD4+ T cells sorted from PBMCs, taken 10 days after the yellow fever booster vaccination. CDR3 nucleotide sequence: TGCGCCAGCAGCCCCACCAGGAGCACAGATACGCAGTATTTT. Translation: CASSPTRSTDTQYF.